This TCR beta chain came from a study of blood T cell repertoires in COVID-19. Across the whole study: T cells, B-cell-depleted T cells, or PBMCs supplied cDNA or gDNA.

Trimming pared 5 bases from V and 7 bases from J, leaving 9 bases between. The CDR3 is 12 amino acids. CDR1 and CDR2 (germline): WSHSY, SAAADI. Generated by immunoSEQ multiplex PCR, the TCRdb table keeps only in-frame clones and is missing some. Among fewer than 250,000 clones listed, less than 90% were seen once. The chain joins TRBV10-2 to TRBJ1-3; the D is unclear. Source material: peripheral blood. This TCR was recovered from a woman older than 75 with COVID-19, enrolled during active disease. The CDR3 DNA follows: TGCGCCAGCAGTCTTAGTGAGAACACCATATATTTT. Translation: CASSLSENTIYF.